This T cell receptor beta chain was captured by sequencing in a study of blood T cell repertoires in COVID-19. For the study at large: COVID-19 samples from acute and convalescent phases originated in the United States, Italy and Spain. T cells, B-cell-depleted T cells, or PBMCs supplied cDNA or gDNA.

Original handling: Researchers report that nucleated cell counts were estimated from reference gene primer amplification. The method was immunoSEQ multiplex PCR; TCRdb's version includes in-frame clones alone and lacks a portion of them. The DNA was the basis for D and trimming; V, J and clone size are from that table. The sample lists about 210,000 clones, approximately 80% seen once, with roughly 13% in the top ten. With 6 bases clipped from V and 5 bases from J, the junction kept 8 bases outside the gene matches. Germline CDR1 is MDHEN and CDR2 is SYDVKM. The CDR3 length is 17 residues. V and J are TRBV28 and TRBJ2-2, with 14 bases matching TRBD2. The sequenced sample was peripheral blood. The sequence came from a human donor in a cohort sampled during active COVID-19. The CDR3, as DNA: TGTGCCAGCAGCAATAGACTAGCGGGGGGGCGAACCGGGGAGCTGTTTTTT. Translated, it gives CASSNRLAGGRTGELFF.